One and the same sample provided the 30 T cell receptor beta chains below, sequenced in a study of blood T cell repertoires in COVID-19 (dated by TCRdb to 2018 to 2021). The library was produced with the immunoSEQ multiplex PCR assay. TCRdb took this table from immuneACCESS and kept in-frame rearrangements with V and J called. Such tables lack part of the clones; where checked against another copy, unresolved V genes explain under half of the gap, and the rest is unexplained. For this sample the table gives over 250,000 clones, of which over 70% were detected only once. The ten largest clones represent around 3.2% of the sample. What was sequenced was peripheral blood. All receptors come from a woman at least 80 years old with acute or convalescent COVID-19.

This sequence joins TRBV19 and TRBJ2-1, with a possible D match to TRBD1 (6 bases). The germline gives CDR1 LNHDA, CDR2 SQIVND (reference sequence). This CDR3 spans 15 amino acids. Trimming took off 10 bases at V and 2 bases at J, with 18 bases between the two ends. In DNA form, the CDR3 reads TGTGCCACCAGTCCGGGACACCAACCCTACAATGAGCAGTTCTTC. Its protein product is CATSPGHQPYNEQFF.

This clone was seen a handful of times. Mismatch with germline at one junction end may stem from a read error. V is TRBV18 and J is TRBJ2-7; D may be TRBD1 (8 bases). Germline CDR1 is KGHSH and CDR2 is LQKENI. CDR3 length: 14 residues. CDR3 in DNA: TGTGCCAGCTCGCCACAGGGGGACTACTACGAGCAGTACTTC. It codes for CASSPQGDYYEQYF.

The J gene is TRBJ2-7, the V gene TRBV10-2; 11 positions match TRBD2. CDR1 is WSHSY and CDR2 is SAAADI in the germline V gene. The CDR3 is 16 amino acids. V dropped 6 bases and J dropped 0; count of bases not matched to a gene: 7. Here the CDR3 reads CASRETSGGYSYEQYF. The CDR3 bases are TGCGCCAGCAGGGAAACTAGCGGGGGTTACTCCTACGAGCAGTACTTC.

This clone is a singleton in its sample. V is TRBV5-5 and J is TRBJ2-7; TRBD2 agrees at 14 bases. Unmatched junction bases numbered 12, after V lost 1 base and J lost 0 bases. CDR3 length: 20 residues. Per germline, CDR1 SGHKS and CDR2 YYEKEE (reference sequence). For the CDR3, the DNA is TGTGCCAGCAGCTTGCGAGGACTAGCGGGGGGCCGAACGAGCTCCTACGAGCAGTACTTC. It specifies CASSLRGLAGGRTSSYEQYF.

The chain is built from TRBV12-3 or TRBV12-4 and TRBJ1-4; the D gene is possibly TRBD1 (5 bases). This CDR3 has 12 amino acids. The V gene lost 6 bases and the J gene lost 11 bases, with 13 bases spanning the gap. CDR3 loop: CASSPDSMKLFF. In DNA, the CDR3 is TGTGCCAGCAGCCCTGACAGTATGAAACTGTTTTTT.

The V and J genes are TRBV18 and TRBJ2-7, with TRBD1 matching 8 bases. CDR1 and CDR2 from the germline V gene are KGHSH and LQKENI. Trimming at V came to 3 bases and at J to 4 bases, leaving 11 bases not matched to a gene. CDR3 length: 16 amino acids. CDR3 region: CASSPNADRAPYEQYF. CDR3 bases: TGTGCCAGCTCACCGAATGCGGACAGGGCTCCATACGAGCAGTACTTC.

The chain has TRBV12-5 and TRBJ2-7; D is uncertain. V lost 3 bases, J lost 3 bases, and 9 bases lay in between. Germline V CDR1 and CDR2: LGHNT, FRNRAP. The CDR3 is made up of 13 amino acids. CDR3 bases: TGTGCTAGTGGTTTCGACACCGACTACGAGCAGTACTTC. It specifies CASGFDTDYEQYF. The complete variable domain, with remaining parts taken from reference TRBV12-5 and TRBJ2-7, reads DARVTQTPRHKVTEMGQEVTMRCQPILGHNTVFWYRQTMMQGLELLAYFRNRAPLDDSGMPKDRFSAEMPDATLATLKIQPSEPRDSAVYFCASGFDTDYEQYFGPGTRLTVT.

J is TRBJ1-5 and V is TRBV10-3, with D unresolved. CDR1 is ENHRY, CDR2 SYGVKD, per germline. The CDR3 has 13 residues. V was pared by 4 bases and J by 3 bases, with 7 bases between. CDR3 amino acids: CAISGGLNQPQHF. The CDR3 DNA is TGTGCCATCAGTGGAGGCCTCAATCAGCCCCAGCATTTT.

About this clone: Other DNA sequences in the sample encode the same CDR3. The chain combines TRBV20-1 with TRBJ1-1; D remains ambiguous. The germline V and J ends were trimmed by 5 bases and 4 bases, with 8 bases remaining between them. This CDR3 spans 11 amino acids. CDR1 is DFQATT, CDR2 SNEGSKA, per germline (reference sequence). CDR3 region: CSARYVTEAFF. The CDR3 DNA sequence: TGCAGTGCTCGGTACGTCACTGAAGCTTTCTTT.

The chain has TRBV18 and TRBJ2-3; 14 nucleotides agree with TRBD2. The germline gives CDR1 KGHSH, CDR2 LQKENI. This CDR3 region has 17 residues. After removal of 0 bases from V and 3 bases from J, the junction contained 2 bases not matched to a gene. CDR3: CASSPPGLAGATDTQYF. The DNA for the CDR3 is TGTGCCAGCTCACCACCGGGACTAGCGGGAGCTACAGATACGCAGTATTTT.

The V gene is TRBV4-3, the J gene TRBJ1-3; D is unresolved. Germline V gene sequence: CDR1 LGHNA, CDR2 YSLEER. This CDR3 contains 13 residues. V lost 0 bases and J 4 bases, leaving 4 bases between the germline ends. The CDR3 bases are TGCGCCAGCAGCCAAGAGGAGGGAAACACCATATATTTT. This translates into CASSQEEGNTIYF.

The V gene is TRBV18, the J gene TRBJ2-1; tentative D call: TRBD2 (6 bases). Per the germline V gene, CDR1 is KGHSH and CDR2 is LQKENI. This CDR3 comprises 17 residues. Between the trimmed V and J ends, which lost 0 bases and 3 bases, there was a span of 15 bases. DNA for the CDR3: TGTGCCAGCTCACCACCGGTGGGCGGGGACCACTACAATGAGCAGTTCTTC. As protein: CASSPPVGGDHYNEQFF.

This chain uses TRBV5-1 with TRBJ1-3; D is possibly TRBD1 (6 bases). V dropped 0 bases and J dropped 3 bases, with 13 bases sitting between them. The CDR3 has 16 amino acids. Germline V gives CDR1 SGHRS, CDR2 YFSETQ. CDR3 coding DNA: TGCGCCAGCAGCTTGGCTGGGGGCTTAGGTGGAAACACCATATATTTT. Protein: CASSLAGGLGGNTIYF.

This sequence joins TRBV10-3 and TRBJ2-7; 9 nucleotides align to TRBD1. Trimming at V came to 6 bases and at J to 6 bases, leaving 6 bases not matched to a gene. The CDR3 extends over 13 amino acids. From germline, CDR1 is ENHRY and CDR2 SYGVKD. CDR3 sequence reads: CAIRIQGASEQYF. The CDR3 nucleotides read TGTGCCATCAGGATACAGGGGGCGAGCGAGCAGTACTTC.

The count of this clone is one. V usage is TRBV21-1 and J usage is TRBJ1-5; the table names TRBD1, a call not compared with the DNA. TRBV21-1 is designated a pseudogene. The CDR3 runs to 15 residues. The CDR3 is CASSTHRGSNQPQHF. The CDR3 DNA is TGTGCCAGCAGCACTCACAGGGGTAGCAATCAGCCCCAGCATTTT.

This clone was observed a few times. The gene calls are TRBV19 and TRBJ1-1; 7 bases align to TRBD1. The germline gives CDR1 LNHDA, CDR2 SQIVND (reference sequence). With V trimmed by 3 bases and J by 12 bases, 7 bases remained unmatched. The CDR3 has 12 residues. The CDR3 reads CASSIAGQATFF. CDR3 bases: TGTGCCAGTAGTATTGCAGGACAGGCGACTTTCTTT.

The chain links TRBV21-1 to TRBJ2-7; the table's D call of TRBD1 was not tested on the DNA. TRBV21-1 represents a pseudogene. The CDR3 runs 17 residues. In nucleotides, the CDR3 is TGTGCCAGCAGCAAAGATGGGGCAGGGGCGGTATCCTACGAGCAGTACTTC. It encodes CASSKDGAGAVSYEQYF.

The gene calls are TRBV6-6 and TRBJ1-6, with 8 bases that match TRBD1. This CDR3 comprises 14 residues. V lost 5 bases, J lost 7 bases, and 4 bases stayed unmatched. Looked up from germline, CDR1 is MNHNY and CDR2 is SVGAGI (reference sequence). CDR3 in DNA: TGTGCCAGCAGTCCCCAGGGGGCGAATTCACCCCTCCACTTT. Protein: CASSPQGANSPLHF.

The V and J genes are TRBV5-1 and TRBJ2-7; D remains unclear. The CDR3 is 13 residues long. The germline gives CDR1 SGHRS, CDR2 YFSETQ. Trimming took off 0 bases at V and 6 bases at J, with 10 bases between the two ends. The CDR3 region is CASSLGLTGEQYF. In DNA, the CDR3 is TGCGCCAGCAGCTTGGGACTGACGGGCGAGCAGTACTTC.

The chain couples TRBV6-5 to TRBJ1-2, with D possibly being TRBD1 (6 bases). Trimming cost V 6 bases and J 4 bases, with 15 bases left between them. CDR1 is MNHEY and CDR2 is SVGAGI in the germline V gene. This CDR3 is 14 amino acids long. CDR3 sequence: CASSLSGQFYGYTF. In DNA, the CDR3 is TGTGCCAGCAGCCTTTCCGGACAGTTCTATGGCTACACCTTC.

The CDR3 spells CATSDLDRAYNSPLHF. The CDR3 nucleotides read TGTGCCACCAGTGACCTGGACAGGGCGTATAATTCACCCCTCCACTTT. This chain uses TRBV24-1 with TRBJ1-6; TRBD1 aligns across 8 bases. V was pared by 4 bases and J by 4 bases, with 5 bases of the junction left unmatched. CDR3 length: 16 amino acids. CDR1 and CDR2 from the germline V gene are KGHDR and SFDVKD.

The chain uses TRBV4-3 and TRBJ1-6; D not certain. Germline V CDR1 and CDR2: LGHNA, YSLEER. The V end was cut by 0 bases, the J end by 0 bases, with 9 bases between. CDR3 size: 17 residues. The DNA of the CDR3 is TGCGCCAGCAGCCAAGATCCGGGGAGCTCCTATAATTCACCCCTCCACTTT. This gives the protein CASSQDPGSSYNSPLHF.

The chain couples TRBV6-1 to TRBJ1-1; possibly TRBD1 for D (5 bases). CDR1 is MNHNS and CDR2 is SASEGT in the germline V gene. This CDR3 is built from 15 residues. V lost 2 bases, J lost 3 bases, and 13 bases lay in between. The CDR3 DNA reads TGTGCCAGCAGTGAAATGGCAGGGATCTACACTGAAGCTTTCTTT. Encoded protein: CASSEMAGIYTEAFF.

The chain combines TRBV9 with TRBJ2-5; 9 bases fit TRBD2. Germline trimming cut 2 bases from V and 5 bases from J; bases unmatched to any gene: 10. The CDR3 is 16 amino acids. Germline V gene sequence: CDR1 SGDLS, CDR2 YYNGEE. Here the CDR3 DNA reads TGTGCCAGCAGCGTGGCGGGGGGGGCAAATTTGGAGACCCAGTACTTC. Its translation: CASSVAGGANLETQYF.

The CDR3 loop is CASSLGLPQETQYF. The CDR3 DNA is TGTGCCAGCAGCTTGGGTCTACCCCAAGAGACCCAGTACTTC. This chain joins TRBV5-4 and TRBJ2-5; no clear D gene. This CDR3 is 14 amino acids long. Per germline, CDR1 SGHNT and CDR2 YYREEE (reference sequence). The germline V and J ends were trimmed by 0 bases and 1 base, with 7 bases remaining between them.

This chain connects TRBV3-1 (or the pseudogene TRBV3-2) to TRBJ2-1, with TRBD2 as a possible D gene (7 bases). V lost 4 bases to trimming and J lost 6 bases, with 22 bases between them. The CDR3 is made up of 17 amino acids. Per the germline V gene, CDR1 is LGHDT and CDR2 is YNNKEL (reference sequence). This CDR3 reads CASSPVGAGALFNEQFF. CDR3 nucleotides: TGTGCCAGCAGCCCCGTGGGGGCGGGAGCCCTTTTCAATGAGCAGTTCTTC.

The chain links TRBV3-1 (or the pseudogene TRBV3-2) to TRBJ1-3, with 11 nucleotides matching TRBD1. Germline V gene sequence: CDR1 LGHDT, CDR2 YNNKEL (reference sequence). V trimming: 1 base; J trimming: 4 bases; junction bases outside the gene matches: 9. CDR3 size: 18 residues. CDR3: CASSQGWTGGAQGNTIYF. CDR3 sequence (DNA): TGTGCCAGCAGCCAAGGTTGGACAGGGGGCGCGCAAGGAAACACCATATATTTT.

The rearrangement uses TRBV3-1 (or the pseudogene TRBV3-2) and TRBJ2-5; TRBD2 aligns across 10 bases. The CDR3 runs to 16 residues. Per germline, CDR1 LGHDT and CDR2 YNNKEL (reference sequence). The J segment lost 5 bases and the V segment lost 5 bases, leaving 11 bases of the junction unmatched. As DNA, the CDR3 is TGTGCCAGCAGCGCAAGGGGTAGCGGGAGGTTGGAGACCCAGTACTTC. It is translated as CASSARGSGRLETQYF.

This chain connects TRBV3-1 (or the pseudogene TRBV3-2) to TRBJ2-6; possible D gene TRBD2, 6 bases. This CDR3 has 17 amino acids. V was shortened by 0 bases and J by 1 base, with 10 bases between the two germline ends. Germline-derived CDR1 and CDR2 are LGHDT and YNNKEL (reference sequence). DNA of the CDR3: TGTGCCAGCAGCCAAGATTACGGGGGATCTGGGGCCAACGTCCTGACTTTC. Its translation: CASSQDYGGSGANVLTF.

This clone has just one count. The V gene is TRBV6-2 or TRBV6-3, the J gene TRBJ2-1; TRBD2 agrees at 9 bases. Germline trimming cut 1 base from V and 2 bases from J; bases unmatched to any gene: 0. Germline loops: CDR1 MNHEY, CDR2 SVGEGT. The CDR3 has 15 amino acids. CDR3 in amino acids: CASSYLAGAYNEQFF. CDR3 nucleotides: TGTGCCAGCAGTTACTTAGCGGGGGCCTACAATGAGCAGTTCTTC.